This T cell receptor (beta chain) was recorded in a study of blood T cell repertoires in COVID-19. Study details: Material from acute and convalescent COVID-19 was sourced from the United States, Italy and Spain. T cells, B-cell-depleted T cells, or PBMCs provided the cDNA or gDNA that served as material.

The authors' processing: How many nucleated cells were present was estimated from reference gene primer amplification. The repertoire was sequenced with immunoSEQ multiplex PCR; TCRdb's copy has only in-frame clones and lacks some. V and J calls and clone size are copied from that table; D and trimming were computed from the DNA. Of 150,000 to 200,000 clones listed, about 82% are singletons. The V and J ends lost 6 bases and 0 bases, in that order; junction bases with no gene match: 5. The length of the CDR3 is 15 residues. Germline CDR1 and CDR2: MNHEY and SMNVEV (reference sequence). This clone was recorded only once. The sample carries other DNA sequences with the same CDR3.

The sequence was obtained from a woman aged 25 to 39 with acute or convalescent COVID-19. The rearrangement uses TRBV27 and TRBJ1-5; 7 nucleotides agree with TRBD1. Material for sequencing was peripheral blood. The CDR3 DNA follows: TGTGCCAGCAGCCCCGGGACAGATAGCAATCAGCCCCAGCATTTT. Residues: CASSPGTDSNQPQHF.